The following is a T cell receptor (beta chain) sequence with its context. Its antigen is unknown. The CDR3 totals 15 residues. Germline V CDR1 and CDR2: MNHEY, SMNVEV (reference sequence). The V end lost 2 bases, the J end lost 0 bases, and 10 bases lay between the germline ends. This entry is derived from a study of cytomegalovirus exposure and HLA in healthy donors. Overall study findings and caveats: The classifier, whose performance was assessed in both the original and validation cohorts, reportedly diagnosed cytomegalovirus status with high specificity and sensitivity. In a later analysis, TCR beta V- and J-gene trimming showed a link to a missense DCLRE1C variant.

The PCR made use of 60 Vbeta and 13 Jbeta primers. TCRdb's table, derived via immunoSEQ multiplex PCR, lists solely in-frame clones and lacks some. Here the sample spans 150,000 to 200,000 clones, approximately 85% being singletons. The chain is built from TRBV27 and TRBJ1-2, with D perhaps TRBD1 (5 bases). This TCR derives from a woman aged 45-60 years in good health and CMV-seronegative. The sequenced material came from PBMCs. CDR3 nucleotides: TGTGCCAGCAGTTTAAGGACATCTACTAACTATGGCTACACCTTC. This translates into CASSLRTSTNYGYTF.